One sample yielded the 9 T cell receptor beta chains listed below, sequenced in a study of T cell repertoires in cytomegalovirus infection. TCRdb re-called the reads with MiXCR, one entry per CDR3 protein. The sample has more than 400,000 distinct CDR3 sequences, 26% seen once. The specimen sequenced was PBMCs. All receptors derive from a human donor in good health (CMV status not recorded). Some clones in this sample may be carry-over from other donors' samples.

This clonotype has more than one count but fewer than ten. The V and J genes are TRBV5-3 and TRBJ2-6, with 11 bases aligning to TRBD1. TRBV5-3 is filed as an ORF, its function uncertain. V lost 8 bases, J lost 0 bases, and 10 bases stayed unmatched. The CDR3 spans 18 residues. CDR3 in amino acids: CASRRGDRGASGANVLTF. The CDR3 region has the DNA TGTGCCAGCAGAAGGGGGGACAGGGGGGCCTCTGGGGCCAACGTCCTGACTTTC.

The chain links TRBV25-1 to TRBJ1-4, with 7 bases that match TRBD1. This CDR3 is built from 15 residues. V lost 5 bases and J lost 5; bases outside the gene matches: 8. Germline V lookup: CDR1 MGHDK, CDR2 SYGVNS. This CDR3 is CASSPWDRENEKLFF. The CDR3, as DNA: TGTGCCAGCAGTCCGTGGGACAGAGAGAATGAAAAACTGTTTTTT.

This clonotype was seen more than once but under ten times. Here the CDR3 reads CSARPSGRDYNEQFF. DNA for the CDR3: TGCAGTGCTAGACCTAGCGGGAGGGATTACAATGAGCAGTTCTTC. The V call is TRBV20-1, the J call TRBJ2-1; TRBD2 aligns across 12 bases. The germline V gene encodes CDR1 DFQATT and CDR2 SNEGSKA (reference sequence). Losses at the gene ends were 2 bases for V and 4 bases for J; bases not matched to a gene: 3. The CDR3 sequence is 15 residues long.

This chain links TRBV28 with TRBJ2-2; tentative D call: TRBD2 (6 bases). The germline CDR1 and CDR2 sequences are MDHEN and SYDVKM. The CDR3 spans 13 residues. Trimming took off 5 bases at V and 6 bases at J, with 10 bases between the two ends. The CDR3 DNA sequence: TGTGCCAGCAGTCTACTAGCCGCCGGGGAGCTGTTTTTT. Translating gives CASSLLAAGELFF.

This chain links TRBV15 with TRBJ2-1, with D perhaps matching TRBD1 or TRBD2 (6 bases each). Germline lookup yields CDR1 LNHNV and CDR2 YYDKDF (reference sequence). Between the trimmed V and J ends, which lost 0 bases and 6 bases, there was a span of 18 bases. CDR3 size: 17 residues. The CDR3: CATSRDVTGDRTNEQFF. The CDR3 nucleotides read TGTGCCACCAGCAGAGATGTGACGGGAGACAGGACCAATGAGCAGTTCTTC.

The chain links TRBV14 to TRBJ2-5; D ambiguous. Between the trimmed V and J ends, which lost 4 bases and 1 base, there was a span of 10 bases. Germline V gene sequence: CDR1 SGHDN, CDR2 FVKESK. This CDR3 comprises 14 residues. CDR3 sequence (DNA): TGTGCCAGCAGCCCTCATCTCGGCCAAGAGACCCAGTACTTC. It codes for CASSPHLGQETQYF.

The chain carries TRBV30 and TRBJ2-1; D gene uncertain. This CDR3 contains 13 residues. Trimming left V 2 bases short and J 8 bases short, with 13 bases between. CDR1 is GTSNPN, CDR2 SVGIG, per germline (reference sequence). The CDR3 DNA reads as TGTGCCTGGAGTTCTTCTAGTAACCATGAGCAGTTCTTC. This gives the protein CAWSSSSNHEQFF.

The chain links TRBV7-6 to TRBJ1-5; D call uncertain. The V and J ends lost 4 bases and 11 bases respectively, with 9 bases between them. The germline CDR1 and CDR2 sequences are SGHVS and FNYEAQ. The CDR3 length is 11 residues. The chain's CDR3 is CASSSGEAQHF. The CDR3 DNA follows: TGTGCCAGCAGCTCCGGTGAGGCCCAGCATTTT.

V usage is TRBV2 and J usage is TRBJ2-5; 7 bases map to TRBD2. The V gene end was trimmed by 4 bases and the J gene end by 5 bases; junction bases not matched to a gene: 7. The germline CDR1 and CDR2 sequences are SNHLY and FYNNEI. There are 14 residues in the CDR3. The CDR3 reads CASSGSSGGETQYF. The CDR3 nucleotides read TGTGCCAGCAGTGGGTCTAGCGGAGGGGAGACCCAGTACTTC.